This TCR beta chain was found in a study of T cells expressing NK-cell markers. Study conclusions and caveats: CD8+ T cells in over 5 donors included dominant NKG2C+ clonotypes at about 1.0-8%.

TCRdb re-called the 5' RACE reads; every CDR3 protein appears as one record, without DNA. In all, the sample yields about 260,000 distinct CDR3 sequences. As regards this clonotype: What it binds is not known.

This CDR3 is 16 amino acids long. The chain uses TRBV12-3 or TRBV12-4 and TRBJ2-1; TCRdb lists TRBD2, though no DNA is available to test this call. Sequenced sample: blood T cells: a sorted CD56 or NKG2C T cell subset, CD4+ or CD8+ T cells, or bulk PBMC T cells (not recorded which). The receptor was derived from a woman aged 18-70 years in good health. CDR3 sequence reads: CASSLALAGGYNEQFF.